This section outlines one TCR beta chain sequence together with its context. Its antigen is currently not known. Base qualities are not at hand, and no much larger clone is one base apart. The protocol used for the library was the immunoSEQ multiplex PCR assay. The immuneACCESS repertoire file appears here via TCRdb, limited to in-frame rearrangements. These files lack a portion of the clones; in checked studies, under half of the deficit traces to unresolved V genes, and the cause of the others is not known. Within this sample are more than 75,000 clones, with more than 75% of them counted one time only. Around 0.85% of the sample is in the top ten clones. As encoded in the germline V gene, CDR1 is SGHAT while CDR2 is FQNNGV. V has 2 bases trimmed and J has 9 bases trimmed; junction bases matching no gene number 8. Including the terminal cysteine and phenylalanine, the CDR3 comprises 15 residues. Solely the CDR3 DNA is kept, with 45 bases framed from the first base.

These data belong to a study of radiotherapy plus CTLA-4 blockade in lung cancer (dated by TCRdb to the late 2010s). In the study overall: Among enrolled patients, under 20% had an objective response and about 30% reached disease control.

The investigation overall reported the following: Increased serum interferon-beta after radiation, together with early dynamic changes in blood T cell clones, were reported to be the strongest predictors of response. After treatment with radiotherapy and ipilimumab, TCR clones that came from tumors expanded in the peripheral blood.

The study tested focal radiation therapy combined with CTLA-4 blockade (ipilimumab) in patients with chemo-refractory metastatic non-small-cell lung cancer. The chain uses TRBV11-2 and TRBJ2-1; TRBD2 lines up with 9 middle nucleotides. Sequences were derived from peripheral blood, sampled from a patient treated with radiotherapy plus ipilimumab. This sequence was found in a human donor with non-small cell lung cancer who had stable disease on radiotherapy plus ipilimumab. The nucleotide sequence is given as TGTGCCAGCAGCTTAATAGCGGGAGCGGTTGTTGAGCAGTTCTTC. It is translated as CASSLIAGAVVEQFF.